Following are 29 T cell receptor beta chains from one sample sequenced in a study of T cells after posttransplantation cyclophosphamide. The protocol was immunoSEQ multiplex PCR, while the TCRdb copy is restricted to in-frame clones and leaves out a portion. The table has roughly 4,500 clones, about two thirds seen once. Cyclophosphamide on days +3 and +4 followed busulfan-fludarabine conditioning and a marrow graft. Sequencing was performed on PBMCs, taken 362 days after allogeneic stem cell transplant with posttransplant cyclophosphamide. These receptors came from a male patient aged 55-69 years who received an allogeneic stem cell transplant from an unrelated donor, was CMV-positive, and had acute GVHD only. These T cells may partly come from the graft donor.

The chain links TRBV15 to TRBJ1-1, with D possibly matching TRBD1 (6 bases). Germline values: CDR1 LNHNV, CDR2 YYDKDF (reference sequence). This CDR3 region has 15 residues. Trimming stripped 0 bases from V and 3 bases from J, with 11 bases between. In nucleotides, the CDR3 is TGTGCCACCAGCAGAGATGGTTGGACAGACACTGAAGCTTTCTTT. This gives the protein CATSRDGWTDTEAFF.

V is TRBV19 and J is TRBJ1-5, with D tentatively TRBD1 (5 bases). CDR1 and CDR2 (germline): LNHDA, SQIVND (reference sequence). Trimming took off 7 bases at V and 5 bases at J, with 18 bases between the two ends. The CDR3 length is 15 residues. The DNA for the CDR3 is TGTGCCAGTACTCATGGGCGGGGCGAGGATCAGCCCCAGCATTTT. Translated: CASTHGRGEDQPQHF.

The chain recombines TRBV29-1 with TRBJ2-7; maybe TRBD1 (6 bases). The germline V and J ends were trimmed by 2 bases and 5 bases, with 19 bases remaining between them. CDR3 length: 15 amino acids. From germline, CDR1 is SQVTM and CDR2 ANQGSEA. The CDR3 is CSVETQGTPSNEQYF. The CDR3 bases are TGCAGCGTTGAAACACAGGGAACGCCTTCCAACGAGCAGTACTTC.

The chain uses TRBV7-6 and TRBJ1-4; possible D gene TRBD1, 5 bases. The CDR3 is made up of 13 amino acids. Trimming removed 8 bases at V and 3 bases at J, with 10 bases between. Germline CDR1 SGHVS, CDR2 FNYEAQ. Here the CDR3 DNA reads TGTGCCAGCGCTAGGGGTGCTAATGAAAAACTGTTTTTT. It codes for CASARGANEKLFF. Combining the CDR3 with reference TRBV7-6 and TRBJ1-4 gives the whole variable domain GAGVSQSPRYKVTKRGQDVALRCDPISGHVSLYWYRQALGQGPEFLTYFNYEAQQDKSGLPNDRFSAERPEGSISTLTIQRTEQRDSAMYRCASARGANEKLFFGSGTQLSVL.

The CDR3 region is CASGQGASTDTQYF. The DNA of the CDR3 is TGTGCCAGCGGACAGGGGGCGAGCACAGATACGCAGTATTTT. The V and J genes are TRBV7-3 and TRBJ2-3; 11 nucleotides match TRBD1. With 8 bases clipped from V and 0 bases from J, the junction kept 1 base outside the gene matches. CDR1 and CDR2 from the germline V gene are SGHTA and FQGTGA. The CDR3 runs 14 residues. The variable domain in full, with the rest retrieved from reference TRBV7-3 and TRBJ2-3, is GAGVSQTPSNKVTEKGKYVELRCDPISGHTALYWYRQSLGQGPEFLIYFQGTGAADDSGLPNDRFFAVRPEGSVSTLKIQRTERGDSAVYLCASGQGASTDTQYFGPGTRLTVL.

The rearrangement joins TRBV7-6 to TRBJ2-2, with D hard to call. Trimming removed 4 bases from V and 6 bases from J, with 12 bases in between. Germline loops: CDR1 SGHVS, CDR2 FNYEAQ. The CDR3 is 14 amino acids. CDR3 residues: CASSYIREAGELFF. The CDR3 nucleotides are TGTGCCAGCAGCTACATCCGAGAGGCCGGGGAGCTGTTTTTT.

The chain recombines TRBV5-1 with TRBJ2-7; D gene unclear. CDR3 length: 13 residues. Trimming cost V 1 base and J 2 bases, with 7 bases left between them. Looked up from germline, CDR1 is SGHRS and CDR2 is YFSETQ. The CDR3 DNA reads TGCGCCAGCAGCTTGCAGATAACCTACGAGCAGTACTTC. It specifies CASSLQITYEQYF.

A few counts support this clone. The rearrangement links TRBV28 to TRBJ2-7, with TRBD1 matching 10 bases. Germline-derived CDR1 and CDR2 are MDHEN and SYDVKM. The CDR3 covers 15 residues. The junction had 9 bases not matched to a gene; V was cut back by 4 bases and J by 6 bases. CDR3 region: CASSSPPGQGFEQYF. The CDR3 nucleotides read TGTGCCAGCAGTTCGCCCCCGGGACAGGGGTTCGAGCAGTACTTC.

The rearrangement uses TRBV20-1 and TRBJ1-1; D call uncertain. CDR1 and CDR2 from the germline V gene are DFQATT and SNEGSKA (reference sequence). The length of the CDR3 is 11 residues. V lost 4 bases, J lost 11 bases, and 14 bases lay in between. The CDR3 spells CSATDTPEAFF. CDR3 bases: TGCAGTGCTACAGACACTCCGGAGGCTTTCTTT.

This clone turned up a few times. The chain couples TRBV15 to TRBJ1-5; D remains unclear. Germline V gene data show CDR1 as LNHNV and CDR2 as YYDKDF (reference sequence). The length of the CDR3 is 12 residues. V was pared by 4 bases and J by 4 bases, with 5 bases between. The chain's CDR3 is CATSTPNQPQHF. Here the CDR3 DNA reads TGTGCCACCAGCACCCCTAATCAGCCCCAGCATTTT.

The chain employs TRBV19 and TRBJ2-5, with D hard to call. The ends were cut back, 5 bases at V and 1 base at J, with 17 bases in the middle. Germline values: CDR1 LNHDA, CDR2 SQIVND (reference sequence). The CDR3 runs 16 residues. The CDR3 sequence is CASSPPRTGFQETQYF. DNA for the CDR3: TGTGCCAGTAGTCCTCCTCGAACCGGGTTCCAAGAGACCCAGTACTTC.

V gene TRBV5-1 combines with J gene TRBJ2-7, with TRBD2 matching over 11 bases. Germline CDR1 and CDR2: SGHRS and YFSETQ. The V and J ends lost 4 bases and 8 bases, in that order; junction bases with no gene match: 8. This CDR3 is built from 14 residues. CDR3 sequence reads: CASSVTSGGEKQYF. Here the CDR3 DNA reads TGCGCCAGCAGCGTAACTAGCGGGGGTGAAAAGCAGTACTTC.

This chain joins TRBV6-6 and TRBJ1-5; 9 nucleotides match TRBD1. CDR1 and CDR2 (germline): MNHNY, SVGAGI (reference sequence). The CDR3 extends over 15 amino acids. The trim removed 5 bases at V and 3 bases at J, leaving 5 bases unmatched. The CDR3 coding sequence is TGTGCCAGCAGTCCCGGGACAGGGATCAATCAGCCCCAGCATTTT. This translates into CASSPGTGINQPQHF.

The rearrangement uses TRBV6-5 and TRBJ1-1; D unresolved. V lost 0 bases to trimming and J lost 12 bases, with 14 bases between them. The CDR3 loop spans 13 amino acids. The germline V gene encodes CDR1 MNHEY and CDR2 SVGAGI. The CDR3 sequence is CASSYSATGGTFF. CDR3 bases: TGTGCCAGCAGTTACTCTGCTACGGGTGGAACTTTCTTT.

This chain uses TRBV19 with TRBJ1-6, with D hard to call. The CDR3 contains 17 residues. Trimming removed 1 base at V and 6 bases at J, with 16 bases between. Germline CDR1 reads LNHDA; CDR2 reads SQIVND (reference sequence). The CDR3 region has the DNA TGTGCCAGTAGTATAGCTGCACAGCGGGCTATTAATTCACCCCTCCACTTT. Residues: CASSIAAQRAINSPLHF.

V usage is TRBV5-8 and J usage is TRBJ2-7; 13 bases are a match to TRBD2. CDR1 and CDR2 from the germline V gene are SGHTS and YDEGEE. There are 15 residues in the CDR3. V gave up 4 bases and J gave up 9 bases; unmatched junction bases: 10. The CDR3 protein is CASSARTSGRMRQYF. The CDR3 DNA is TGTGCCAGCAGCGCCCGGACTAGCGGGAGAATGCGGCAGTACTTC.

The V gene is TRBV29-1, the J gene TRBJ2-2; D not certain. Trimming left V 3 bases short and J 4 bases short, with 12 bases between. Germline V gene lookup returns CDR1 SQVTM and CDR2 ANQGSEA. The CDR3 runs to 14 residues. The CDR3, as DNA: TGCAGCGTTGATTTGTCAGGATCCACCGGGGAGCTGTTTTTT. This encodes CSVDLSGSTGELFF.

The chain recombines TRBV7-2 with TRBJ2-5; 9 nucleotides match TRBD1. The CDR3 runs to 15 residues. Germline V gene data show CDR1 as SGHTA and CDR2 as FQGNSA. V shed 4 bases and J 2 bases; nucleotides not matched to a gene: 5. Written as DNA, the CDR3 is TGTGCCAGCAGCTCGGACAGGGGAACGCAAGAGACCCAGTACTTC. It encodes CASSSDRGTQETQYF.

The chain has TRBV21-1 and TRBJ2-1; no DNA check was done on the table's D call, TRBD2. TRBV21-1 is described as a pseudogene. The CDR3 extends over 14 amino acids. The chain's CDR3 is CASSKGRTHNEQFF. As DNA, the CDR3 is TGTGCCAGCAGCAAAGGGAGAACTCACAATGAGCAGTTCTTC.

Only a few counts were recorded for this clone. The chain links TRBV9 to TRBJ2-5, with 12 bases aligning to TRBD2. The CDR3 is made up of 16 amino acids. In germline, CDR1 is SGDLS, CDR2 YYNGEE. Trimming at V came to 4 bases and at J to 5 bases, leaving 9 bases not matched to a gene. CDR3 residues: CASSSRLAGAGETQYF. The CDR3 nucleotides are TGTGCCAGCAGCTCCCGACTAGCGGGGGCCGGGGAGACCCAGTACTTC.

This clone was counted once. The rearrangement uses TRBV5-7 and TRBJ2-2; 7 positions agree with TRBD1. TRBV5-7 is annotated as an ORF whose role is uncertain. V dropped 4 bases and J dropped 1; count of bases not matched to a gene: 4. The CDR3 is 15 amino acids. CDR3 region: CASSQRDRNTGELFF. Written as DNA, the CDR3 is TGTGCCAGCAGCCAACGGGACAGGAACACCGGGGAGCTGTTTTTT.

V gene TRBV27 combines with J gene TRBJ2-7; TRBD1 is a possible D gene (6 bases). CDR3 size: 12 residues. The V gene lost 5 bases and the J gene lost 3 bases, with 8 bases spanning the gap. Germline V gives CDR1 MNHEY, CDR2 SMNVEV (reference sequence). The CDR3 nucleotides read TGTGCCAGCAGTGAAGGGGGCTACGAGCAGTACTTC. Translated, it gives CASSEGGYEQYF.

The V call is TRBV5-1, the J call TRBJ2-5, with 12 positions matching TRBD2. Near its end, the DNA agrees better with TRBJ2-7, so the J call may be wrong. The CDR3 consists of 16 residues. Germline V lookup: CDR1 SGHRS, CDR2 YFSETQ. The DNA of the CDR3 is TGCGCCAGCAGCTTGGCTACTAGCGGGGGGTCCTACGAGCAGTACTTC. Translation: CASSLATSGGSYEQYF.

J is TRBJ1-5 and V is TRBV4-1; weak D call: TRBD1 (6 bases). CDR1 MGHRA and CDR2 YSYEKL come from the germline V gene. CDR3 length: 16 residues. Trimming took 2 bases from V and 5 from J, leaving 16 bases between them. The DNA of the CDR3 is TGCGCCAGCAGCCAATTACCCCCGGGGGGCCATCAGCCCCAGCATTTT. As protein: CASSQLPPGGHQPQHF.

On this clone: Without the conserved terminal phenylalanine or tryptophan, this CDR3 likely stems from a read error. V is TRBV28 and J is TRBJ1-5; D is perhaps TRBD1 (6 bases). CDR3 length: 15 residues. Per the germline V gene, CDR1 is MDHEN and CDR2 is SYDVKM. Trimming took off 6 bases at V and 4 bases at J, with 16 bases between the two ends. CDR3 DNA: TGTGCCAGCAGCACTTCGGAGGGGGGGAATCAGCCCCAGCATTCT. Translated: CASSTSEGGNQPQHS.

This rearrangement joins TRBV6-1 to TRBJ2-7; D perhaps matches TRBD2 (6 bases). This CDR3 has 11 amino acids. The germline V gene encodes CDR1 MNHNS and CDR2 SASEGT. The V and J ends lost 6 bases and 7 bases respectively, with 10 bases between them. As DNA, the CDR3 is TGTGCCAGCAGGGCGGCGGGGGAGCAGTACTTC. Residues: CASRAAGEQYF.

This chain joins TRBV4-3 and TRBJ1-1; TRBD1 aligns across 7 bases. The ends lost 0 bases at V and 0 bases at J; junction bases unmatched: 1. CDR3 length: 15 residues. Per the germline V gene, CDR1 is LGHNA and CDR2 is YSLEER. The CDR3: CASSQDTGVNTEAFF. The DNA for the CDR3 is TGCGCCAGCAGCCAAGATACAGGGGTGAACACTGAAGCTTTCTTT.

The V call is TRBV30, the J call TRBJ1-5, with 8 bases that match TRBD1. Per germline, CDR1 GTSNPN and CDR2 SVGIG (reference sequence). This CDR3 region has 13 residues. J was trimmed by 4 bases and V by 5 bases; bases with no gene match: 4. CDR3 protein: CAWANRGNQPQHF. The CDR3 DNA reads TGTGCCTGGGCCAACAGGGGGAATCAGCCCCAGCATTTT.

This chain uses TRBV27 with TRBJ2-2, with D possibly matching TRBD2 (8 bases). The germline V gene encodes CDR1 MNHEY and CDR2 SMNVEV (reference sequence). The CDR3 has 18 residues. Trimming left V 5 bases short and J 2 bases short, with 21 bases between. The DNA of the CDR3 is TGTGCCAGCAGTAGGGGGCTAGCGGGCCACTTAAACACCGGGGAGCTGTTTTTT. The encoded protein is CASSRGLAGHLNTGELFF.